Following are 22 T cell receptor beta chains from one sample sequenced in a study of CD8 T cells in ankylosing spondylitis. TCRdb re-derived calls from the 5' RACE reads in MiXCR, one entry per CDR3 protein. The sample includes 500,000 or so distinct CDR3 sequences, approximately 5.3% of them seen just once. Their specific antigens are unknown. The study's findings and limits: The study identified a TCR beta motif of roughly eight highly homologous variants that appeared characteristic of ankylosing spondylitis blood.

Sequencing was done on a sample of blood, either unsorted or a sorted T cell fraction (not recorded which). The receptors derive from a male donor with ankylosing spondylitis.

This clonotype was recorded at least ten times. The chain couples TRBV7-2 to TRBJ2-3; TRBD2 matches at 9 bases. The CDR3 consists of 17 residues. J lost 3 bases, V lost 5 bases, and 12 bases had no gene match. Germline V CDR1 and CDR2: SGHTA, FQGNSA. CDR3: CASSPGKRGAGTDTQYF. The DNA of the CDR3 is TGTGCCAGCAGCCCCGGGAAGCGGGGGGCGGGAACAGATACGCAGTATTTT.

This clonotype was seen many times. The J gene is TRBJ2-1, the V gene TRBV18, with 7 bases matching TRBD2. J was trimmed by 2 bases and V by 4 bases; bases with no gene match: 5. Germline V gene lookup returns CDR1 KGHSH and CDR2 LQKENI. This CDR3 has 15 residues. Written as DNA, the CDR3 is TGTGCCAGCTCACGCCTAGCGGATACCTACAATGAGCAGTTCTTC. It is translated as CASSRLADTYNEQFF.

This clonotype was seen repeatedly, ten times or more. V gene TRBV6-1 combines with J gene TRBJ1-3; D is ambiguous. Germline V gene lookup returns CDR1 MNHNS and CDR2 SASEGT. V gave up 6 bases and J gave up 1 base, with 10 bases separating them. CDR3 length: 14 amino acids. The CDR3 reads CASSNPVSGNTIYF. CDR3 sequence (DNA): TGTGCCAGCAGCAACCCGGTTTCTGGAAACACCATATATTTT.

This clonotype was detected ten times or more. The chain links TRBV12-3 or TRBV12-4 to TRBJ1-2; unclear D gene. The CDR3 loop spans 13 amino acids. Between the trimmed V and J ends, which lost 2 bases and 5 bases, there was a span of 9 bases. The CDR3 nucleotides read TGTGCCAGCAGTTTAAGCCGGGGTTATGGCTACACCTTC. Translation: CASSLSRGYGYTF.

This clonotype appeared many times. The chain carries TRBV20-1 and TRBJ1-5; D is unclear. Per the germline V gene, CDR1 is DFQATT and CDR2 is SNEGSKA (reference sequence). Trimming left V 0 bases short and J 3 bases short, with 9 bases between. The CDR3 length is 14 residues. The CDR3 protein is CSARESRTNQPQHF. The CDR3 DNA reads TGCAGTGCTAGAGAGTCCCGGACCAATCAGCCCCAGCATTTT.

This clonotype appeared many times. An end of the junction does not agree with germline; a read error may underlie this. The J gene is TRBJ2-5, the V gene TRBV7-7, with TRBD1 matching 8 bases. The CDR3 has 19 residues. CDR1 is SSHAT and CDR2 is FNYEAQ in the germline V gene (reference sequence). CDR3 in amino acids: CASSLRHYRGQGYQETQYF. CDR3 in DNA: TGTGCTAGCAGCTTACGACACTACCGAGGACAGGGTTATCAAGAGACCCAGTACTTC. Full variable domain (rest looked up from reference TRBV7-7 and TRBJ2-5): GAGVSQSPRYKVTKRGQDVTLRCDPISSHATLYWYQQALGQGPEFLTYFNYEAQPDKSGLPSDRFSAERPEGSISTLTIQRTEQRDSAMYRCASSLRHYRGQGYQETQYFGPGTRLLVL.

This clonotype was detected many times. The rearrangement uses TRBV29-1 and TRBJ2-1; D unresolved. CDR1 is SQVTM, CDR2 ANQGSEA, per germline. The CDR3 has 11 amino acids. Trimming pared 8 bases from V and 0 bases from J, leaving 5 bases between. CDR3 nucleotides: TGCAGCTTTCCCTCCTACAATGAGCAGTTCTTC. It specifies CSFPSYNEQFF.

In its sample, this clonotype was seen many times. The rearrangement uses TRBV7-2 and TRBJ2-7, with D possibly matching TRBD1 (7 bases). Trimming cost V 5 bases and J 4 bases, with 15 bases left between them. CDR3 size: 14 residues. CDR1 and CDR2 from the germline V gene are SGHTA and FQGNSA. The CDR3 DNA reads TGTGCCAGCAGCCTACGACAGGGAGGTTACGAGCAGTACTTC. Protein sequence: CASSLRQGGYEQYF.

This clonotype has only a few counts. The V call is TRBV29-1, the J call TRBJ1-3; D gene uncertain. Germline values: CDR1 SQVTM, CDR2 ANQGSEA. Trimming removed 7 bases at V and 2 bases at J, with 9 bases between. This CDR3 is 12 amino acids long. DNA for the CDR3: TGCAGCGCAAGACTCGCTGGAAACACCATATATTTT. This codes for CSARLAGNTIYF.

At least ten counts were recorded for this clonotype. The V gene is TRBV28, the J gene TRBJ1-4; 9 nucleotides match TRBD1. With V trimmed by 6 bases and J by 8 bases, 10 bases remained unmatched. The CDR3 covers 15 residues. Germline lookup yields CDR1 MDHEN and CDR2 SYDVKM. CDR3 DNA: TGTGCCAGCAGCCCTATGACAGGGGGACGGGAAAAACTGTTTTTT. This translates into CASSPMTGGREKLFF. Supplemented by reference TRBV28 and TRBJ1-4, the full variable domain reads DVKVTQSSRYLVKRTGEKVFLECVQDMDHENMFWYRQDPGLGLRLIYFSYDVKMKEKGDIPEGYSVSREKKERFSLILESASTNQTSMYLCASSPMTGGREKLFFGSGTQLSVL.

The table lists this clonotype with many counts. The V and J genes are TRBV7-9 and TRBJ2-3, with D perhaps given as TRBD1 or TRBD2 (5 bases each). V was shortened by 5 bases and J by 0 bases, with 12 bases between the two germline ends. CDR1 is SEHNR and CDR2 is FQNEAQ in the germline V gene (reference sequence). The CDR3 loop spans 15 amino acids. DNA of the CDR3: TGTGCCAGCAGCCCCCGGGGCAGCAGCACAGATACGCAGTATTTT. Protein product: CASSPRGSSTDTQYF.

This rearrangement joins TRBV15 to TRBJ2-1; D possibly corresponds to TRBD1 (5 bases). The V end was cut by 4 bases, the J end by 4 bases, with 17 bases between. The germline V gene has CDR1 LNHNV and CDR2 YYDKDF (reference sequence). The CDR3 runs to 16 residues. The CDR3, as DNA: TGTGCCACCAGCACCCCTGTACGACAGAGTTACAATGAGCAGTTCTTC. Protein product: CATSTPVRQSYNEQFF.

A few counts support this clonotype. The CDR3 DNA reads as TGCGCCAGCAGCCCCTTGGCAGTGCCTTCCTACGAGCAGTACTTC. As protein: CASSPLAVPSYEQYF. The chain uses TRBV5-1 and TRBJ2-7; D call uncertain. Trimming removed 4 bases from V and 1 base from J, with 15 bases in between. There are 15 residues in the CDR3. Germline values: CDR1 SGHRS, CDR2 YFSETQ.

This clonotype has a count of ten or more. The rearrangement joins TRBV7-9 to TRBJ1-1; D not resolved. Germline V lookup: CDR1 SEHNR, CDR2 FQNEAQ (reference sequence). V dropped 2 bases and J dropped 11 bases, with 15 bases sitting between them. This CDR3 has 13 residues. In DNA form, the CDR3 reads TGTGCCAGCAGCTTAAGTTACCCCTCGGGGGCTTTCTTT. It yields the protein CASSLSYPSGAFF.

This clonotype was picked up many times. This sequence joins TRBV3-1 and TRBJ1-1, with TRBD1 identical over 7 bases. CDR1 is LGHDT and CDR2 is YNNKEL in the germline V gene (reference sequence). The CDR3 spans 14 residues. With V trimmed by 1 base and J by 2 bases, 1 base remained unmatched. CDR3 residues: CASSQGDRNTEAFF. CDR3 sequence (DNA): TGTGCCAGCAGCCAAGGGGACAGAAACACTGAAGCTTTCTTT. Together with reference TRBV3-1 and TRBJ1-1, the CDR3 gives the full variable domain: DTAVSQTPKYLVTQMGNDKSIKCEQNLGHDTMYWYKQDSKKFLKIMFSYNNKELIINETVPNRFSPKSPDKAHLNLHINSLELGDSAVYFCASSQGDRNTEAFFGQGTRLTVV.

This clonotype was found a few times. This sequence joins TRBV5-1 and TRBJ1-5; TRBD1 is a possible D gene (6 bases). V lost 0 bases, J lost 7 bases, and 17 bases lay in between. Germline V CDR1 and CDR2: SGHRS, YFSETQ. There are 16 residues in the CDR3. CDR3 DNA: TGCGCCAGCAGCTTGGGCCCCCGGGGGGGCGGCCAGCCCCAGCATTTT. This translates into CASSLGPRGGGQPQHF.

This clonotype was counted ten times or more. The DNA for the CDR3 is TGCAGTGCTATGGGGGGTTCCAATCAGCCCCAGCATTTT. The encoded protein is CSAMGGSNQPQHF. The chain combines TRBV20-1 with TRBJ1-5; the D gene is possibly TRBD1 (5 bases). CDR1 is DFQATT, CDR2 SNEGSKA, per germline (reference sequence). Trimming removed 4 bases from V and 3 bases from J, with 10 bases in between. This CDR3 is 13 amino acids long.

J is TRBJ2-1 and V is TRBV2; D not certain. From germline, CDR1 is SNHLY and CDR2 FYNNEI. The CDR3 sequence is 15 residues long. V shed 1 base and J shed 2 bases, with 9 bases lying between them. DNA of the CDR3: TGTGCCAGCAGTGAAGGCAGCAGGCCCTACAATGAGCAGTTCTTC. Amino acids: CASSEGSRPYNEQFF.

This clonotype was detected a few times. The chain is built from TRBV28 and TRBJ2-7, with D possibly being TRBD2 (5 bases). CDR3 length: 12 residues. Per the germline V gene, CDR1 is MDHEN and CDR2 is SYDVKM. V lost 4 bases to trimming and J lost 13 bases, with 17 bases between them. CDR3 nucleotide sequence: TGTGCCAGCAGTTCCCCCGGGGTGGGAAAATACTTC. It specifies CASSSPGVGKYF.

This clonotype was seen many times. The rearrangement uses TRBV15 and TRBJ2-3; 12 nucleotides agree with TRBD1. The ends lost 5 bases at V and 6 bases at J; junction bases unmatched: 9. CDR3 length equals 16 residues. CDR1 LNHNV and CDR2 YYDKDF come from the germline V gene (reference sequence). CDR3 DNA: TGTGCCACCAGCGCCCGGGACAGGGGGCTTTTTGATACGCAGTATTTT. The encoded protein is CATSARDRGLFDTQYF.

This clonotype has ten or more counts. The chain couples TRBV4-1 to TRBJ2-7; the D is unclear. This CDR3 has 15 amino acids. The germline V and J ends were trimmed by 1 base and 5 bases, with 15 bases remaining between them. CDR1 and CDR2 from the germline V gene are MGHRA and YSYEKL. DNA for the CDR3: TGCGCCAGCAGCCAAGGCCCGACCTACGGAGACGAGCAGTACTTC. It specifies CASSQGPTYGDEQYF.

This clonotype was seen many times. The CDR3 here is CASSQDSRRGGSYNEQFF. CDR3 nucleotide sequence: TGCGCCAGCAGCCAAGATAGTAGGAGGGGGGGATCCTACAATGAGCAGTTCTTC. The chain couples TRBV4-3 to TRBJ2-1; D is possibly TRBD2 (7 bases). Germline assignment: CDR1 LGHNA and CDR2 YSLEER. The CDR3 extends over 18 amino acids. Between the trimmed V and J ends, which lost 0 bases and 1 base, there was a span of 16 bases.